This is a list of T cell receptor beta chains from one sample in a study of glioma-infiltrating T cells after dendritic cell vaccination. Method: immunoSEQ multiplex PCR; TCRdb's copy keeps in-frame clones and lacks some. The sample records 100,000 or so clones, approximately 84% being singletons. The specimen was blood, collected after dendritic cell vaccination. The source of these receptors is a human donor with glioblastoma. Each CDR3 is given with its conserved first and last residue. A D gene is named only where the DNA matches it firmly. A clone size is listed for some rows: how often the clone was seen (once, few, many), or a class if it is expanded.

TRBV28	TRBD1	TRBJ2-7	NA	CASGTPGQGFYEQYF	TGTGCCAGCGGGACACCGGGACAGGGATTCTACGAGCAGTACTTC
TRBV27	TRBD2	TRBJ2-2	NA	CASSPGLAGGPVGELFF	TGTGCCAGCAGCCCTGGACTAGCGGGAGGGCCGGTCGGGGAGCTGTTTTTT
TRBV7-9	NA	TRBJ2-3	few	CASSFGGLSTDTQYF	TGTGCCAGCAGCTTCGGGGGGCTCAGCACAGATACGCAGTATTTT
TRBV28	TRBD1	TRBJ1-2	NA	CASSPIRSGGGGYTF	TGTGCCAGCAGTCCAATAAGATCAGGGGGCGGTGGCTACACCTTC
TRBV27	TRBD2	TRBJ2-7	NA	CASSLTGLVVTDEQYF	TGTGCCAGCAGTTTAACGGGACTAGTTGTTACCGACGAGCAGTACTTC
TRBV5-1	NA	TRBJ2-1	NA	CASSFAGTYNEQFF	TGCGCCAGCAGCTTCGCAGGGACCTACAATGAGCAGTTCTTC
TRBV5-1	NA	TRBJ2-3	NA	CASSLVGGSTDTQYF	TGCGCCAGCAGCTTGGTAGGCGGAAGCACAGATACGCAGTATTTT
TRBV28	TRBD2	TRBJ2-1	once	CASSLSRASGRPSSYNEQFF	TGTGCCAGCAGTTTAAGTCGGGCTAGCGGGAGGCCCAGCTCCTACAATGAGCAGTTCTTC
TRBV27	TRBD2	TRBJ2-7	NA	CASSLSIGTSGYEQYF	TGTGCCAGCAGTTTATCGATTGGGACTAGCGGATACGAGCAGTACTTC
TRBV27	NA	TRBJ1-3	NA	CASSLSPGSGNTIYF	TGTGCCAGCAGTTTATCTCCGGGTAGTGGAAACACCATATATTTT
TRBV20-1	NA	TRBJ2-3	NA	CSALVVDTQYF	TGCAGTGCCCTTGTCGTAGATACGCAGTATTTT
TRBV10-2	TRBD2	TRBJ2-7	NA	CASSLAGVGIYEQYF	TGCGCCAGTAGCTTAGCGGGAGTTGGTATCTACGAGCAGTACTTC
TRBV30	NA	TRBJ1-1	NA	CAWSVLTGVLAFF	TGTGCCTGGAGTGTATTGACAGGTGTCCTAGCTTTCTTT
TRBV6-6	NA	TRBJ2-1	NA	CASSSGAGYNEQFF	TGTGCCAGCAGTTCAGGGGCCGGTTACAATGAGCAGTTCTTC
TRBV6-5	TRBD1	TRBJ1-2	few	CASSLLTGGRSGYTF	TGTGCCAGCAGCCTCCTGACAGGGGGCAGGTCTGGCTACACCTTC
TRBV9	NA	TRBJ2-4	NA	CASSPSYGTPHF	TGTGCCAGCAGCCCATCTTATGGGACACCTCACTTC
TRBV30	TRBD1	TRBJ1-1	NA	CAGNRGLTEAFF	TGTGCCGGAAACAGGGGTTTGACTGAAGCTTTCTTT
TRBV7-2	NA	TRBJ1-2	NA	CASSFLVQGHYGYTF	TGTGCCAGCAGCTTTTTGGTCCAGGGGCACTATGGCTACACCTTC
TRBV27	NA	TRBJ2-7	NA	CASSLGAGVSYEQYF	TGTGCCAGCAGTTTGGGGGCGGGAGTCTCCTACGAGCAGTACTTC
TRBV7-9	NA	TRBJ1-2	NA	CASSQDYNWGYTF	TGTGCCAGCAGCCAAGACTACAATTGGGGCTACACCTTC
TRBV7-7	TRBD1	TRBJ1-3	few	CASSSGQGNTIYF	TGTGCTAGCAGCTCGGGACAGGGAAACACCATATATTTT
TRBV18	TRBD1	TRBJ2-3	NA	CASSQQTGSTDTQYF	TGTGCCAGCTCACAACAGACAGGGAGCACAGATACGCAGTATTTT
TRBV6-6	NA	TRBJ1-5	NA	CASSHPGVLSGQPQHF	TGTGCCAGCAGCCATCCGGGGGTACTCTCAGGACAGCCCCAGCATTTT
TRBV30	TRBD2	TRBJ2-1	few	CAWSLVGGSSYNEQFF	TGTGCCTGGAGTCTGGTGGGGGGGAGCTCCTACAATGAGCAGTTCTTC
TRBV29-1	TRBD1	TRBJ2-2	NA	CSVEYSGTGVLNTGELFF	TGCAGCGTTGAATACTCTGGGACAGGGGTTCTTAACACCGGGGAGCTGTTTTTT
TRBV6-6	TRBD1	TRBJ2-7	few	CASRRTGDPYEQYF	TGTGCCAGCAGACGAACAGGGGACCCTTACGAGCAGTACTTC
TRBV27	NA	TRBJ1-3	few	CASSTARGNTIYF	TGTGCCAGCAGCACAGCACGAGGAAACACCATATATTTT
TRBV7-8	TRBD1	TRBJ1-5	once	CASSPEGAGWNQPQHF	TGTGCCAGCAGCCCCGAGGGGGCGGGTTGGAATCAGCCCCAGCATTTT
TRBV25-1	NA	TRBJ2-2	NA	CANGQRRSGELFF	TGTGCCAACGGACAGCGGAGGTCCGGGGAGCTGTTTTTT
TRBV9	NA	TRBJ1-3	NA	CASSESVNGNTIYF	TGTGCCAGCAGCGAATCGGTGAACGGAAACACCATATATTTT